Each of the 29 T cell receptor beta chains below was sequenced from the same sample in a study of cytomegalovirus exposure and HLA in healthy donors. The PCR used 60 Vbeta and 13 Jbeta primers. The table came from immunoSEQ multiplex PCR; TCRdb's copy has only in-frame clones and leaves some out. Here the sample spans more than 140,000 clones, about three quarters being singletons. The sequenced sample consisted of PBMCs. Receptor source: a female donor in good health and CMV-seronegative.

This clone was seen a single time. This rearrangement joins TRBV4-1 to TRBJ2-3, with TRBD1 matching over 8 bases. Germline V gives CDR1 MGHRA, CDR2 YSYEKL. The CDR3 sequence is 15 residues long. Trimming took 2 bases from V and 5 from J; bases not matched to a gene: 6. Here the CDR3 DNA reads TGCGCCAGCAGCCAAACTTCAGGGGGCGTAGATACGCAGTATTTT. Protein: CASSQTSGGVDTQYF.

V usage is TRBV6-1 and J usage is TRBJ2-3; a weak D match, TRBD2 (6 bases). The V end lost 6 bases, the J end lost 0 bases, and 10 bases lay between the germline ends. The V gene's germline CDR1 is MNHNS and CDR2 SASEGT. The CDR3 has 14 amino acids. In DNA, the CDR3 is TGTGCCAGCAGGGCGGGATCGAGCACAGATACGCAGTATTTT. This sequence encodes CASRAGSSTDTQYF.

CDR3 protein: CASSQGQGNQPQHF. DNA of the CDR3: TGTGCCAGCAGCCAAGGACAGGGTAATCAGCCCCAGCATTTT. The V call is TRBV7-6, the J call TRBJ1-5; 8 nucleotides line up with TRBD1. With 5 bases clipped from V and 4 bases from J, the junction kept 4 bases outside the gene matches. CDR3 length: 14 amino acids. Looked up from germline, CDR1 is SGHVS and CDR2 is FNYEAQ.

This clone was counted only a few times. The genes are TRBV5-1 and TRBJ2-1; D gene ambiguous. The ends were cut back, 4 bases at V and 7 bases at J, with 18 bases in the middle. Looked up from germline, CDR1 is SGHRS and CDR2 is YFSETQ. The CDR3 length is 15 residues. The DNA for the CDR3 is TGCGCCAGCAGCCTTGGCGCGGTATCTCTGAATGAGCAGTTCTTC. Translating it yields CASSLGAVSLNEQFF.

This clone has only a few counts. J is TRBJ1-5 and V is TRBV4-2; TRBD1 agrees at 10 bases. CDR1 LGHNA and CDR2 YNFKEQ come from the germline V gene. V was clipped by 0 bases and J by 0 bases; unmatched bases: 2. The CDR3 spans 17 residues. CDR3 in DNA: TGTGCCAGCAGCCAAGACGGACAGGGGGATAGCAATCAGCCCCAGCATTTT. Translating it yields CASSQDGQGDSNQPQHF.

The chain combines TRBV19 with TRBJ1-2, with 10 bases aligning to TRBD1. Germline CDR1 reads LNHDA; CDR2 reads SQIVND (reference sequence). This CDR3 is 18 amino acids long. Trimming at V came to 4 bases and at J to 6 bases, leaving 17 bases not matched to a gene. The CDR3 sequence: CASSSPFEIGQGVNGYTF. The DNA for the CDR3 is TGTGCCAGTAGTAGCCCCTTCGAAATCGGACAGGGGGTGAATGGCTACACCTTC.

The chain joins TRBV10-3 to TRBJ1-3, with D possibly matching TRBD1 (6 bases). This CDR3 comprises 14 residues. The V and J ends lost 8 bases and 2 bases respectively, with 13 bases between them. Germline lookup yields CDR1 ENHRY and CDR2 SYGVKD. CDR3 in amino acids: CAIRGGGTGNTIYF. The CDR3 DNA is TGTGCCATCCGAGGGGGGGGGACTGGAAACACCATATATTTT.

The V call is TRBV11-3, the J call TRBJ1-1, with a weak D call TRBD1 (5 bases). The CDR3 covers 13 residues. V was pared by 0 bases and J by 5 bases, with 7 bases between. Germline V gene sequence: CDR1 SGHNT, CDR2 YENEEA. The DNA for the CDR3 is TGTGCCAGCAGCTTAGAGGGGGGAACTGAAGCTTTCTTT. It is translated as CASSLEGGTEAFF.

There are a few counts of this clone. This rearrangement joins TRBV4-1 to TRBJ1-4, with 9 positions matching TRBD1. Germline V gene lookup returns CDR1 MGHRA and CDR2 YSYEKL. CDR3 size: 18 residues. The V gene end was trimmed by 0 bases and the J gene end by 7 bases; junction bases not matched to a gene: 12. The CDR3 reads CASSQDQLGTGWSEKLFF. The CDR3, as DNA: TGCGCCAGCAGCCAAGATCAGTTAGGGACAGGGTGGAGTGAAAAACTGTTTTTT.

The chain employs TRBV14 and TRBJ2-7; the D gene is possibly TRBD1 (5 bases). The CDR3 sequence is 13 residues long. Trimming left V 1 base short and J 9 bases short, with 13 bases between. Germline-derived CDR1 and CDR2 are SGHDN and FVKESK. This CDR3 is CASSQVGVIGQYF. The CDR3 DNA follows: TGTGCCAGCAGCCAAGTAGGGGTTATTGGGCAGTACTTC.

This chain joins TRBV25-1 and TRBJ2-5, with TRBD1 as a possible D gene (6 bases). The CDR3 spans 14 residues. Per the germline V gene, CDR1 is MGHDK and CDR2 is SYGVNS. V gave up 1 base and J gave up 4 bases, with 10 bases separating them. In nucleotides, the CDR3 is TGTGCCAGCAGTGAATCACAGGGAGTAGAGACCCAGTACTTC. Translated, it gives CASSESQGVETQYF.

The chain combines TRBV6-5 with TRBJ2-5, with 10 bases that match TRBD1. CDR3 length equals 15 residues. Trimming took 7 bases from V and 2 from J; bases not matched to a gene: 7. The germline CDR1 and CDR2 sequences are MNHEY and SVGAGI. The CDR3 is CASKQDRGFQETQYF. CDR3 DNA sequence: TGTGCCAGCAAGCAGGACAGGGGGTTTCAAGAGACCCAGTACTTC.

The chain carries TRBV15 and TRBJ1-1; the D gene is possibly TRBD1 (6 bases). The CDR3 is made up of 14 amino acids. CDR1 LNHNV and CDR2 YYDKDF come from the germline V gene (reference sequence). V dropped 2 bases and J dropped 2 bases, with 9 bases sitting between them. CDR3 protein: CATSRWTANTEAFF. CDR3 DNA: TGTGCCACCAGCAGATGGACAGCTAACACTGAAGCTTTCTTT. Full variable domain (missing parts from reference TRBV15 and TRBJ1-1): DAMVIQNPRYQVTQFGKPVTLSCSQTLNHNVMYWYQQKSSQAPKLLFHYYDKDFNNEADTPDNFQSRRPNTSFCFLDIRSPGLGDTAMYLCATSRWTANTEAFFGQGTRLTVV.

This sequence joins TRBV7-3 and TRBJ2-7; 12 bases are a match to TRBD2. Germline V gives CDR1 SGHTA, CDR2 FQGTGA. The CDR3 consists of 15 residues. The junction had 2 bases not matched to a gene; V was cut back by 5 bases and J by 0 bases. The CDR3 loop reads CASSETSGSSYEQYF. The DNA of the CDR3 is TGTGCCAGCAGCGAGACTAGCGGGAGCTCCTACGAGCAGTACTTC. The variable domain in full, completed from reference TRBV7-3 and TRBJ2-7, reads GAGVSQTPSNKVTEKGKYVELRCDPISGHTALYWYRQSLGQGPEFLIYFQGTGAADDSGLPNDRFFAVRPEGSVSTLKIQRTERGDSAVYLCASSETSGSSYEQYFGPGTRLTVT.

The V and J genes are TRBV2 and TRBJ2-1; 7 positions match TRBD2. V dropped 7 bases and J dropped 3; count of bases not matched to a gene: 6. CDR3 length: 14 amino acids. Germline loops: CDR1 SNHLY, CDR2 FYNNEI. This CDR3 is CASTLAALYNEQFF. The CDR3 bases are TGTGCCAGCACCCTAGCGGCGCTCTACAATGAGCAGTTCTTC.

The V gene is TRBV5-1, the J gene TRBJ2-1, with 7 bases fitting TRBD2. Trimming cost V 2 bases and J 2 bases; bases outside gene matches: 4. The CDR3 has 15 residues. The V gene's germline CDR1 is SGHRS and CDR2 YFSETQ. The CDR3 DNA follows: TGCGCCAGCAGCTTAACTAGCGATCCCTACAATGAGCAGTTCTTC. Translation: CASSLTSDPYNEQFF.

The chain links TRBV29-1 to TRBJ2-5; TRBD2 aligns across 10 bases. V was pared by 5 bases and J by 0 bases, with 6 bases of the junction left unmatched. The germline V gene has CDR1 SQVTM and CDR2 ANQGSEA. The CDR3 spans 15 residues. The CDR3 sequence: CSVTSGLANQETQYF. The CDR3 nucleotides are TGCAGCGTTACCTCGGGACTAGCGAACCAAGAGACCCAGTACTTC. The full variable domain, in which reference TRBV29-1 and TRBJ2-5 provide the parts outside the CDR3, is SAVISQKPSRDICQRGTSLTIQCQVDSQVTMMFWYRQQPGQSLTLIATANQGSEATYESGFVIDKFPISRPNLTFSTLTVSNMSPEDSSIYLCSVTSGLANQETQYFGPGTRLLVL.

The chain uses TRBV7-8 and TRBJ2-7; TRBD1 matches at 9 bases. The junction had 1 base not matched to a gene; V was cut back by 2 bases and J by 2 bases. Germline lookup yields CDR1 SGHVS and CDR2 FQNEAQ. CDR3 length: 14 amino acids. The chain's CDR3 is CASSLRDRAYEQYF. CDR3 DNA sequence: TGTGCCAGCAGCTTAAGGGACAGGGCCTACGAGCAGTACTTC.

The rearrangement uses TRBV7-9 and TRBJ1-5; 7 nucleotides line up with TRBD1. From germline, CDR1 is SEHNR and CDR2 FQNEAQ (reference sequence). V gave up 5 bases and J gave up 1 base; unmatched junction bases: 5. This CDR3 comprises 15 residues. The CDR3 DNA follows: TGTGCCAGCAGCCACACAGGGGAGAGCAATCAGCCCCAGCATTTT. This translates into CASSHTGESNQPQHF. Combining the CDR3 with reference TRBV7-9 and TRBJ1-5 gives the whole variable domain DTGVSQNPRHKITKRGQNVTFRCDPISEHNRLYWYRQTLGQGPEFLTYFQNEAQLEKSRLLSDRFSAERPKGSFSTLEIQRTEQGDSAMYLCASSHTGESNQPQHFGDGTRLSIL.

This clone occurred once. The chain employs TRBV30 and TRBJ2-6; tentatively, D is TRBD1 (6 bases). CDR1 and CDR2 (germline): GTSNPN, SVGIG (reference sequence). The CDR3 length is 16 residues. Trimming took 8 bases from V and 7 from J, leaving 24 bases between them. CDR3 bases: TGTGCCCTGGAGCCCACTGACAGGTTTGGTGCCAACGTCCTGACTTTC. It encodes CALEPTDRFGANVLTF.

This chain uses TRBV27 with TRBJ1-1; D gene ambiguous. Trimming removed 3 bases at V and 1 base at J, with 9 bases between. Germline lookup yields CDR1 MNHEY and CDR2 SMNVEV (reference sequence). This CDR3 is built from 14 residues. The CDR3 sequence: CASSLAGPNTEAFF. CDR3 bases: TGTGCCAGCAGTTTGGCTGGGCCGAACACTGAAGCTTTCTTT.

V is TRBV5-1 and J is TRBJ1-2; D gene uncertain. The CDR3 sequence is 13 residues long. V lost 1 base and J 8 bases, leaving 12 bases between the germline ends. The germline V gene has CDR1 SGHRS and CDR2 YFSETQ. The DNA of the CDR3 is TGCGCCAGCAGCTTGTCTTGGCAATCGGGCTACACCTTC. Protein: CASSLSWQSGYTF.

The rearrangement uses TRBV19 and TRBJ2-7; 10 nucleotides line up with TRBD2. CDR3 length equals 15 residues. The V gene end was trimmed by 10 bases and the J gene end by 3 bases; junction bases not matched to a gene: 12. CDR1 is LNHDA, CDR2 SQIVND, per germline (reference sequence). CDR3 region: CATRPTGTSVYEQYF. The CDR3 DNA is TGTGCCACCCGTCCCACCGGGACTAGCGTCTACGAGCAGTACTTC.

The DNA of the CDR3 is TGTGCCAGCAGTCCGGGACAGGGCTATGGCTACACCTTC. This translates into CASSPGQGYGYTF. The chain couples TRBV28 to TRBJ1-2; 9 bases line up with TRBD1. The V gene's germline CDR1 is MDHEN and CDR2 SYDVKM. Losses at the gene ends were 5 bases for V and 4 bases for J; bases not matched to a gene: 2. The CDR3 is 13 amino acids.

V usage is TRBV5-1 and J usage is TRBJ2-3; 8 bases align to TRBD1. Looked up from germline, CDR1 is SGHRS and CDR2 is YFSETQ. Trimming cost V 4 bases and J 4 bases; bases outside gene matches: 8. The CDR3 is 15 amino acids. CDR3 bases: TGCGCCAGCAGCAAACCCGGGACAGGTTCAGATACGCAGTATTTT. It yields the protein CASSKPGTGSDTQYF.

Here the CDR3 reads CSAIFRDIQYF. The DNA for the CDR3 is TGCAGTGCTATCTTCAGGGACATTCAGTACTTC. The V gene is TRBV20-1, the J gene TRBJ2-4, with a possible D match to TRBD1 (5 bases). In germline, CDR1 is DFQATT, CDR2 SNEGSKA (reference sequence). V gave up 4 bases and J gave up 8 bases, with 9 bases separating them. CDR3 size: 11 residues.

The rearrangement links TRBV7-8 to TRBJ2-5; the D gene is possibly TRBD2 (6 bases). Trimming removed 5 bases at V and 2 bases at J, with 12 bases between. Per germline, CDR1 SGHVS and CDR2 FQNEAQ. The CDR3 has 14 residues. DNA of the CDR3: TGTGCCAGCAGCCCGGGGGTAGGGCAAGAGACCCAGTACTTC. Protein product: CASSPGVGQETQYF.

The genes are TRBV27 and TRBJ2-7; 7 positions match TRBD1. The V and J ends lost 5 bases and 7 bases, in that order; junction bases with no gene match: 2. The V gene's germline CDR1 is MNHEY and CDR2 SMNVEV (reference sequence). The CDR3 runs 11 residues. CDR3 in amino acids: CASSGQAEQYF. In DNA, the CDR3 is TGTGCCAGCAGTGGACAGGCGGAGCAGTACTTC.

This chain connects TRBV19 to TRBJ1-1, with D possibly TRBD1 on 6 matching bases. There are 14 residues in the CDR3. In germline, CDR1 is LNHDA, CDR2 SQIVND (reference sequence). V was clipped by 1 base and J by 1 base, with 7 bases between them. In DNA, the CDR3 is TGTGCCAGTAGTATAGGGGACACGAACACTGAAGCTTTCTTT. Amino acids: CASSIGDTNTEAFF.